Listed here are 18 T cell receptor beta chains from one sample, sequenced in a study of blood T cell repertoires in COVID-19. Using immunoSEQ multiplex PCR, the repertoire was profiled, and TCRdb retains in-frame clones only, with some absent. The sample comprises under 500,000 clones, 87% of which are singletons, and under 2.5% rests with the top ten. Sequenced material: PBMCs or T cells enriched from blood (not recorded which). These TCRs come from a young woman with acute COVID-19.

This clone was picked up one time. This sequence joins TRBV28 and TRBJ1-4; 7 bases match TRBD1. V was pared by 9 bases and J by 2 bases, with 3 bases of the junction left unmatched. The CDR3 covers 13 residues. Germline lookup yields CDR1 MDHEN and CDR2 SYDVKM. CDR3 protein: CASTTGTNEKLFF. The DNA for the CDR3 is TGTGCCAGTACGACAGGGACTAATGAAAAACTGTTTTTT.

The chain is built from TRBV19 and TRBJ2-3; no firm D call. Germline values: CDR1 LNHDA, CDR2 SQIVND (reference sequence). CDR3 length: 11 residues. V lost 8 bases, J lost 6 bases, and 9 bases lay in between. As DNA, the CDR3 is TGTGCCAGTCAATCCGGGGATACGCAGTATTTT. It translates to CASQSGDTQYF.

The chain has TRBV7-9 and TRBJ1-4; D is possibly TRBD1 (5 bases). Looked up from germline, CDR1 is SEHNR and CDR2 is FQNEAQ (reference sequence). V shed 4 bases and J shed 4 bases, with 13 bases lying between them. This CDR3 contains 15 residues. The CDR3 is CASSWGRAINEKLFF. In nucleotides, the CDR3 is TGTGCCAGCAGCTGGGGGAGGGCGATTAATGAAAAACTGTTTTTT.

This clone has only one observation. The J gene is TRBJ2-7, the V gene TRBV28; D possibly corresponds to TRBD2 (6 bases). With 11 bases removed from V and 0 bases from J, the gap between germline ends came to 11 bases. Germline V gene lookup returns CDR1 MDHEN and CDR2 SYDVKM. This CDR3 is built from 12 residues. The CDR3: CAAGKSSYEQYF. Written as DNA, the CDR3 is TGTGCCGCGGGGAAAAGCTCCTACGAGCAGTACTTC.

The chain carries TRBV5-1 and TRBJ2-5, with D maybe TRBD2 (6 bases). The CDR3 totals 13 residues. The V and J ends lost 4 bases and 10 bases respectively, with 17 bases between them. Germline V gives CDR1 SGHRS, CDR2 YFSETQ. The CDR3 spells CASSTGTPPNQYF. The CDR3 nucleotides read TGCGCCAGCAGCACCGGGACTCCTCCAAACCAGTACTTC. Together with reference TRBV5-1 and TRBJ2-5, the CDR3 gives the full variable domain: KAGVTQTPRYLIKTRGQQVTLSCSPISGHRSVSWYQQTPGQGLQFLFEYFSETQRNKGNFPGRFSGRQFSNSRSEMNVSTLELGDSALYLCASSTGTPPNQYFGPGTRLLVL.

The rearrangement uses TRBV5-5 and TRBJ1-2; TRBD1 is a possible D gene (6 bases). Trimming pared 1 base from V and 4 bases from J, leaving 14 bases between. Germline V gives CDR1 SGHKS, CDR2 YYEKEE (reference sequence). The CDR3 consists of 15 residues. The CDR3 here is CASSLTDRNTYGYTF. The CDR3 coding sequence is TGTGCCAGCAGCTTGACTGACAGGAATACCTATGGCTACACCTTC.

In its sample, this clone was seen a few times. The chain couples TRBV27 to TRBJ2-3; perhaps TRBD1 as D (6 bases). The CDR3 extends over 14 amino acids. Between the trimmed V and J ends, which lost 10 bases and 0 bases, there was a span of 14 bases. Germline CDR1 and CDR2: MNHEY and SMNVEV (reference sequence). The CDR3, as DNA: TGTGCCACCGGACGACAGGTCAGCACAGATACGCAGTATTTT. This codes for CATGRQVSTDTQYF.

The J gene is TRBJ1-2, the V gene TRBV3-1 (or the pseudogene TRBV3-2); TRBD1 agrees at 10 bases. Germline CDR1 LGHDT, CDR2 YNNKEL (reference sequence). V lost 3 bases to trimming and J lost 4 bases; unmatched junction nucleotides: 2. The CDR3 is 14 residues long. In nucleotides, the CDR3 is TGTGCCAGCAGCCAGGGACAGGGGTTCTATGGCTACACCTTC. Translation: CASSQGQGFYGYTF.

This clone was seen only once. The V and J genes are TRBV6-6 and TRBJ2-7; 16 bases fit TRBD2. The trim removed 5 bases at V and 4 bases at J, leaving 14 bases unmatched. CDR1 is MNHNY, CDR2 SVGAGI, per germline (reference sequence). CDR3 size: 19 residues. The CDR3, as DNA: TGTGCCAGCAGTCGCCCCCCCGGGACTAGCGGGGGGGCCGGGTACGAGCAGTACTTC. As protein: CASSRPPGTSGGAGYEQYF.

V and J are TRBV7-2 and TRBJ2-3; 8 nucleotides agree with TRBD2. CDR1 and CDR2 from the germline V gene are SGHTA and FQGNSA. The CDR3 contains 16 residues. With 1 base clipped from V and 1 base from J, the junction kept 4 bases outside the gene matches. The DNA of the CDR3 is TGTGCCAGCAGCTTAGGGCCAGCGGGAGGCACAGATACGCAGTATTTT. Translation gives CASSLGPAGGTDTQYF.

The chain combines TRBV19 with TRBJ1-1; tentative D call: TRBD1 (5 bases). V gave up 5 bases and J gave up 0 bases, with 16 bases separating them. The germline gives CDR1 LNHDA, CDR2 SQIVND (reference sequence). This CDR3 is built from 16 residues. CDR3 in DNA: TGTGCCAGTAGTGCGGGACGGCGAGCCTTGAACACTGAAGCTTTCTTT. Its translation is CASSAGRRALNTEAFF.

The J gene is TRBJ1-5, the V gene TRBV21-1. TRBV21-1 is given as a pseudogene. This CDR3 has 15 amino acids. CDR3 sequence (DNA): TGTGCCAGCAGCCACCGGGAGGTTCCGAATCAGCCCCAGCATTTT. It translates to CASSHREVPNQPQHF.

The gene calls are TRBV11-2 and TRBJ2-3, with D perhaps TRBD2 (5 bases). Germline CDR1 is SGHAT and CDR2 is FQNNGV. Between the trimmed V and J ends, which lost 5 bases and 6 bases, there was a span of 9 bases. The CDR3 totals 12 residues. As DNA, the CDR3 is TGTGCCAGCAGCGTTCGAGGGGATACGCAGTATTTT. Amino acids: CASSVRGDTQYF.

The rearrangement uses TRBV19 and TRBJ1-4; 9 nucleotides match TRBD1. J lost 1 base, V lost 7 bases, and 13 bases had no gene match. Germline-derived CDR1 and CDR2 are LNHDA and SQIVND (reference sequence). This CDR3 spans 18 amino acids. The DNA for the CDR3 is TGTGCCAGTACCGGGACAGGGAAGGATTTCGAAACTAATGAAAAACTGTTTTTT. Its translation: CASTGTGKDFETNEKLFF.

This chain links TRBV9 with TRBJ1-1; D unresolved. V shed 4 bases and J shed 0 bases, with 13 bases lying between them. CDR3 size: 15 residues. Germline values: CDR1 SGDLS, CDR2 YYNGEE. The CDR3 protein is CASSLLSSVNTEAFF. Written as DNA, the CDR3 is TGTGCCAGCAGCCTCCTTTCATCGGTGAACACTGAAGCTTTCTTT.

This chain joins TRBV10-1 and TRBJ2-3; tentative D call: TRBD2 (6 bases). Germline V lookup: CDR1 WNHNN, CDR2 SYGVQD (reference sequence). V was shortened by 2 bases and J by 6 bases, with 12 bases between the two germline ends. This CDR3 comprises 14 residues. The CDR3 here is CASSENGGGDTQYF. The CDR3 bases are TGCGCCAGCAGTGAGAACGGTGGAGGGGATACGCAGTATTTT.

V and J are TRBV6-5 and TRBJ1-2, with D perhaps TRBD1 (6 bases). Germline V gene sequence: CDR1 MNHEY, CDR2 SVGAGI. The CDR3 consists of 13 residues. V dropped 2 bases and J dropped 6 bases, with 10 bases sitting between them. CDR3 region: CASSYGGADGYTF. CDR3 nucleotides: TGTGCCAGCAGTTACGGGGGCGCGGATGGCTACACCTTC.

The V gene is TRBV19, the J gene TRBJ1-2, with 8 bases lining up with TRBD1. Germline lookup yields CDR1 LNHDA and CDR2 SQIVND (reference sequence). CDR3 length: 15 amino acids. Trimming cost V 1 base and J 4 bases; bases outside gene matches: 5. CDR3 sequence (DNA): TGTGCCAGTAGTATAGGGGGACAGGCCCCCTATGGCTACACCTTC. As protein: CASSIGGQAPYGYTF.